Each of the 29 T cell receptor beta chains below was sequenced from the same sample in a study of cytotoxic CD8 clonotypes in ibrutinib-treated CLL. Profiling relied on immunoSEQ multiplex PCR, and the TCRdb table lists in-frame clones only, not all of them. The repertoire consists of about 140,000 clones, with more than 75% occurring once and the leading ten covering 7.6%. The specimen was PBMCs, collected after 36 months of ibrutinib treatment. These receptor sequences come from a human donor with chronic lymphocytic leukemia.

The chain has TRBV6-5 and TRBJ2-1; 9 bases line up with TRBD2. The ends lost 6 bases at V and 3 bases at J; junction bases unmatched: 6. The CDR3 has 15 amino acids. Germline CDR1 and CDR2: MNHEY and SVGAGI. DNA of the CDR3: TGTGCCAGCAGGGTAGCGGGAGCGTACTACAATGAGCAGTTCTTC. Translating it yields CASRVAGAYYNEQFF.

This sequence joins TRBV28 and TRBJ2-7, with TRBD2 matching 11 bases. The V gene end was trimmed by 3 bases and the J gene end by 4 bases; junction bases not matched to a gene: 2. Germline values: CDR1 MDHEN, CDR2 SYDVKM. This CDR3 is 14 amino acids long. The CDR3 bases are TGTGCCAGCAGTTTTGTAGCGGGAGGGTACGAGCAGTACTTC. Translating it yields CASSFVAGGYEQYF.

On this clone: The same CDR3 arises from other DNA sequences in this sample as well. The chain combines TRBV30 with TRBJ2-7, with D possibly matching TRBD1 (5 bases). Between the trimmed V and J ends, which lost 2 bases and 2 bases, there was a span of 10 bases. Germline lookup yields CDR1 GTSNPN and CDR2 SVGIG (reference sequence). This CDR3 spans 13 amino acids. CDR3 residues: CAWSIGRAYEQYF. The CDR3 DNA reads TGTGCCTGGAGTATCGGCAGGGCCTACGAGCAGTACTTC.

In nucleotides, the CDR3 is TGTGCCTTGACGACAGGGGGCGATGAGCAGTTCTTC. Its protein is CALTTGGDEQFF. The chain links TRBV30 to TRBJ2-1; 10 nucleotides match TRBD1. V was pared by 7 bases and J by 8 bases, with 5 bases of the junction left unmatched. The CDR3 totals 12 residues. CDR1 and CDR2 from the germline V gene are GTSNPN and SVGIG (reference sequence).

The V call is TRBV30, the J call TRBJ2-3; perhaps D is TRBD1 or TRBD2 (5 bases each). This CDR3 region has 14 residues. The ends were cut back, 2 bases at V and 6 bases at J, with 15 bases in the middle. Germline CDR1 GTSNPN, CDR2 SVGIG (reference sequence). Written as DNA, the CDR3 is TGTGCCTGGAGTTTTCGGGACCGCGCGGATACGCAGTATTTT. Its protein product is CAWSFRDRADTQYF.

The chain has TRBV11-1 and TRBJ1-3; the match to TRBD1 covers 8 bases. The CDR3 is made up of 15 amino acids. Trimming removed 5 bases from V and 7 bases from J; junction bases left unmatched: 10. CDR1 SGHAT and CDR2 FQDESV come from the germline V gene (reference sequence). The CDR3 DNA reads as TGTGCCAGCAGCCTCACCAGGGGGCTTTGGAACACCATATATTTT. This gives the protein CASSLTRGLWNTIYF.

The CDR3 DNA follows: TGTGCCAGCAGCCCGAGGACAGGGTTGTCTAACTATGGCTACACCTTC. Its protein is CASSPRTGLSNYGYTF. This chain connects TRBV7-9 to TRBJ1-2; 8 nucleotides match TRBD1. Germline CDR1 is SEHNR and CDR2 is FQNEAQ (reference sequence). CDR3 length equals 16 residues. The trim removed 5 bases at V and 0 bases at J, leaving 8 bases unmatched.

CDR3 amino acids: CASSFQDRGLSEQFF. CDR3 DNA: TGCGCCAGCAGCTTCCAGGACAGGGGGCTCAGTGAGCAGTTCTTC. The chain has TRBV5-1 and TRBJ2-1, with TRBD1 matching 11 bases. The CDR3 covers 15 residues. The germline gives CDR1 SGHRS, CDR2 YFSETQ. After removal of 2 bases from V and 9 bases from J, the junction contained 7 bases not matched to a gene.

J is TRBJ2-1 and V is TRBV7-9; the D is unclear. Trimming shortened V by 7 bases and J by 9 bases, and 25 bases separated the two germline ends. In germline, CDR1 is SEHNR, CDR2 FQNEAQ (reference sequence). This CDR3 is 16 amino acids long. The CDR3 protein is CASTPKGSSAQPEQFF. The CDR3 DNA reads TGTGCCAGCACCCCCAAAGGGTCCAGTGCTCAACCTGAGCAGTTCTTC. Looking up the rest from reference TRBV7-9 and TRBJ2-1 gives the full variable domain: DTGVSQNPRHKITKRGQNVTFRCDPISEHNRLYWYRQTLGQGPEFLTYFQNEAQLEKSRLLSDRFSAERPKGSFSTLEIQRTEQGDSAMYLCASTPKGSSAQPEQFFGPGTRLTVL.

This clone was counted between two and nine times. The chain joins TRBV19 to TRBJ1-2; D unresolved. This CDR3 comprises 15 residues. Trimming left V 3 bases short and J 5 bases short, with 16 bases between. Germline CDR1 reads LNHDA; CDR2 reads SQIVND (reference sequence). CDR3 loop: CASSIWDGGVYGYTF. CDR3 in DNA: TGTGCCAGTAGTATCTGGGATGGTGGGGTGTATGGCTACACCTTC.

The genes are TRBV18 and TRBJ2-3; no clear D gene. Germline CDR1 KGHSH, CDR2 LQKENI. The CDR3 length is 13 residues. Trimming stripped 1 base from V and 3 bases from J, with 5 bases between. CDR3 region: CASSPQETDTQYF. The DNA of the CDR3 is TGTGCCAGCTCACCACAAGAGACAGATACGCAGTATTTT.

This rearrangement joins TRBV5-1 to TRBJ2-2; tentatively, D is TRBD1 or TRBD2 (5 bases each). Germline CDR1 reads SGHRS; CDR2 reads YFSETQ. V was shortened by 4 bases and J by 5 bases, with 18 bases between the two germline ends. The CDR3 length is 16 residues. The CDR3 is CASSKGVDFSTGELFF. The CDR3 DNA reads TGCGCCAGCAGCAAAGGGGTGGACTTTTCAACCGGGGAGCTGTTTTTT.

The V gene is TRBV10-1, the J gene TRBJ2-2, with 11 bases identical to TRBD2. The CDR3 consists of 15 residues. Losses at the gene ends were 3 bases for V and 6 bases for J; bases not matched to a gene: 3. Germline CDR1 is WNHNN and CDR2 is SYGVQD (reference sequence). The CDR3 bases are TGCGCCAGCAGTGAAGTAGCGGGAGGGCCCGGGGAGCTGTTTTTT. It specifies CASSEVAGGPGELFF.

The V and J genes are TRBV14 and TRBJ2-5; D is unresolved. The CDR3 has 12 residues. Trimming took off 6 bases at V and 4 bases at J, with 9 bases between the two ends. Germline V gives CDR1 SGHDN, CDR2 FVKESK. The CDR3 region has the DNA TGTGCCAGCAGTCCAAACTCAGAGACCCAGTACTTC. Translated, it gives CASSPNSETQYF. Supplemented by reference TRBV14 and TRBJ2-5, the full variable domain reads EAGVTQFPSHSVIEKGQTVTLRCDPISGHDNLYWYRRVMGKEIKFLLHFVKESKQDESGMPNNRFLAERTGGTYSTLKVQPAELEDSGVYFCASSPNSETQYFGPGTRLLVL.

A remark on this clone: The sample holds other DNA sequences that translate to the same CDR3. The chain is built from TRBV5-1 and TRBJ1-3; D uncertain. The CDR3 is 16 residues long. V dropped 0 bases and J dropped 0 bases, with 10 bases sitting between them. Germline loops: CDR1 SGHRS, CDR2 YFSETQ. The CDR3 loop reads CASSLAGSRSGNTIYF. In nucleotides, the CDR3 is TGCGCCAGCAGCTTGGCTGGTTCCCGCTCTGGAAACACCATATATTTT.

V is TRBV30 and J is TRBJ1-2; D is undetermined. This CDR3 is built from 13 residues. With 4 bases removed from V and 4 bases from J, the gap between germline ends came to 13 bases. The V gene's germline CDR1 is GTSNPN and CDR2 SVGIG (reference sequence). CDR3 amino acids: CAWISLRGYGYTF. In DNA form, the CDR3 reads TGTGCCTGGATATCCTTGCGGGGCTATGGCTACACCTTC.

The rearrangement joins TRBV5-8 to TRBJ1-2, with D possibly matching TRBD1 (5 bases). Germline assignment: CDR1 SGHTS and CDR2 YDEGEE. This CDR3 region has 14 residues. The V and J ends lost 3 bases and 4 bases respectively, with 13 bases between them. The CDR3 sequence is CASSSGLTGYGYTF. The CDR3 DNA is TGTGCCAGCAGCTCGGGGCTGACCGGCTATGGCTACACCTTC.

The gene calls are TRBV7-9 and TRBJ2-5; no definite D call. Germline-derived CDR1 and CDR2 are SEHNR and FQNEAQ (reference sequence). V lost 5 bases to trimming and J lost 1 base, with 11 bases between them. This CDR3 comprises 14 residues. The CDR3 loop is CASSRTEIQETQYF. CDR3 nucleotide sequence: TGTGCCAGCAGCCGTACGGAGATCCAAGAGACCCAGTACTTC.

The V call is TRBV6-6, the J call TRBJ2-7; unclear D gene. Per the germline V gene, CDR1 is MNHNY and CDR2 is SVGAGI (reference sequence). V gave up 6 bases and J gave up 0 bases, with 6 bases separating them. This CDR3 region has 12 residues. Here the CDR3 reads CASSRGSYEQYF. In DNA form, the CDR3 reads TGTGCCAGCAGCCGAGGCTCCTACGAGCAGTACTTC.

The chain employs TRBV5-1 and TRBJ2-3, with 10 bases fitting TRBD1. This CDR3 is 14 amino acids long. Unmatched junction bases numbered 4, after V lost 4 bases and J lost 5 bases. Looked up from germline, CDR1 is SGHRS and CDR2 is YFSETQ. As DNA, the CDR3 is TGCGCCAGCAGCAGGGGACAGGGGCAAGATACGCAGTATTTT. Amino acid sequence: CASSRGQGQDTQYF. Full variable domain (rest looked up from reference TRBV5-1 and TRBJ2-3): KAGVTQTPRYLIKTRGQQVTLSCSPISGHRSVSWYQQTPGQGLQFLFEYFSETQRNKGNFPGRFSGRQFSNSRSEMNVSTLELGDSALYLCASSRGQGQDTQYFGPGTRLTVL.

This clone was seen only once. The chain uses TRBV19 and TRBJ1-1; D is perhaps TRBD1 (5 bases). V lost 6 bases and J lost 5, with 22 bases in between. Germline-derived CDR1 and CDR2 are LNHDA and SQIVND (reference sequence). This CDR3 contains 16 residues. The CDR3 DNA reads TGTGCCAGTAGCGCCCAATCTAGAACAGGTGGAACTGAAGCTTTCTTT. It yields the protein CASSAQSRTGGTEAFF.

The chain's CDR3 is CASTQQGRNNEKLFF. Here the CDR3 DNA reads TGCGCCAGCACCCAACAGGGGCGGAATAATGAAAAACTGTTTTTT. The chain joins TRBV5-1 to TRBJ1-4, with 7 positions matching TRBD1. V lost 6 bases to trimming and J lost 4 bases; unmatched junction nucleotides: 9. Germline V gives CDR1 SGHRS, CDR2 YFSETQ. The CDR3 length is 15 residues.

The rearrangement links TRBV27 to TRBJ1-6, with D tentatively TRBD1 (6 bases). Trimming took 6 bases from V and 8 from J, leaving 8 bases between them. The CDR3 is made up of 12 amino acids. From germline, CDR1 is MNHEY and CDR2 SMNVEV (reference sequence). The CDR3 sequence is CASRRGDSPLHF. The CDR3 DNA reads TGTGCCAGCAGAAGGGGGGATTCACCCCTCCACTTT.

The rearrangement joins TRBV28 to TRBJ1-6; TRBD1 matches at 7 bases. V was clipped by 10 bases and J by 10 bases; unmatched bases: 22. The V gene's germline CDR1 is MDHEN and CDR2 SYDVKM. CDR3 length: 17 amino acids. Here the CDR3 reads CAITSRGRGLVRSPLHF. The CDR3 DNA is TGTGCCATCACCTCCCGCGGCAGGGGGTTAGTACGCTCACCCCTCCACTTT.

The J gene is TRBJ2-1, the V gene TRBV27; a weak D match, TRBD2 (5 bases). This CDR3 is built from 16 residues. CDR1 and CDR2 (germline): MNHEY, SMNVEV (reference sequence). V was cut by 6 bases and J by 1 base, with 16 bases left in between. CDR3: CASRRLAKVSYNEQFF. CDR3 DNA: TGTGCCAGCAGAAGGCTAGCAAAGGTTTCCTACAATGAGCAGTTCTTC.

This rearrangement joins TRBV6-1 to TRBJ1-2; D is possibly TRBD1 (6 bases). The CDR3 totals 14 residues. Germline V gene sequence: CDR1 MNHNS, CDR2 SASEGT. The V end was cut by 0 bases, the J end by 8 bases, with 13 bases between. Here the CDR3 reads CASSEAWAGEGYTF. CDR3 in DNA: TGTGCCAGCAGTGAAGCATGGGCAGGGGAGGGCTACACCTTC.

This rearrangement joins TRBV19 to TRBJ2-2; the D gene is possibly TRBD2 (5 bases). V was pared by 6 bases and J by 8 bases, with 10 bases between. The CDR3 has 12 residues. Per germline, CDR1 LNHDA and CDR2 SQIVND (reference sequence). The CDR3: CASRFPGGELFF. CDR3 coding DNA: TGTGCCAGTAGATTCCCGGGGGGGGAGCTGTTTTTT.

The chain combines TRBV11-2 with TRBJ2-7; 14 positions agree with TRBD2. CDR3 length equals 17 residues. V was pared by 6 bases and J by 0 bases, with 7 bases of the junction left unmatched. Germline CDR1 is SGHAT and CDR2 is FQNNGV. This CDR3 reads CASRGLAGDPPSYEQYF. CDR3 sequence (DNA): TGTGCCAGCAGGGGACTAGCGGGGGACCCGCCCTCCTACGAGCAGTACTTC.

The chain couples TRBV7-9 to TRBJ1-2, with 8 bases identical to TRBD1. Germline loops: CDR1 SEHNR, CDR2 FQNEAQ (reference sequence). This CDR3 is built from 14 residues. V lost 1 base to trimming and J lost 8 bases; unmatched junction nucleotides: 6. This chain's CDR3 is CASSLVRGREGYTF. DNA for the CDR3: TGTGCCAGCAGCTTAGTCAGGGGGCGCGAAGGCTACACCTTC.